Listed here are 3 T cell receptor beta chains from one sample, sequenced in a study of control samples from healthy donors and cancer patients. Generated by immunoSEQ multiplex PCR, the TCRdb table keeps only in-frame clones and is missing some. Here the sample spans 100,000 to 150,000 clones, 75% to 95% being singletons. The sequenced sample consisted of blood. Every receptor here comes from a man aged 35 to 55 in good health.

The chain combines TRBV28 with TRBJ1-2; D not certain. V gave up 8 bases and J gave up 8 bases, with 12 bases separating them. The CDR3 has 11 residues. The germline V gene has CDR1 MDHEN and CDR2 SYDVKM. DNA for the CDR3: TGTGCCAGCGGAAATGAGGTCGGCTACACCTTC. Protein: CASGNEVGYTF.

The chain has TRBV15 and TRBJ2-5; TRBD2 might be the D (6 bases). Germline-derived CDR1 and CDR2 are LNHNV and YYDKDF (reference sequence). V was trimmed by 0 bases and J by 4 bases, leaving 12 bases between them. This CDR3 is 15 amino acids long. The CDR3 sequence is CATSRDRGSRETQYF. Here the CDR3 DNA reads TGTGCCACCAGCAGAGATCGGGGGTCTAGAGAGACCCAGTACTTC.

J is TRBJ2-7 and V is TRBV27; TRBD2 aligns across 8 bases. The CDR3 extends over 16 amino acids. V lost 3 bases, J lost 3 bases, and 10 bases stayed unmatched. Per germline, CDR1 MNHEY and CDR2 SMNVEV (reference sequence). CDR3 sequence reads: CASSFGPGGQYYEQYF. CDR3 bases: TGTGCCAGCAGTTTCGGACCGGGAGGGCAATACTACGAGCAGTACTTC.